These 26 T cell receptor beta chains were all obtained from the same sample, sequenced in a study of T cells in Graves' hyperthyroidism and ophthalmopathy. From RNA transcripts, TCR beta CDR3 regions were amplified. The HTBI primer set was used in a first-round RT-PCR of the TCR CDR3. TCRdb reprocessed the multiplex PCR reads with MiXCR, giving one entry per CDR3 protein. The repertoire includes over 150,000 distinct CDR3 sequences, about 15% of them detected once, and about 50% sits in the top ten. Sequenced sample: blood. The receptors were gathered from a woman aged 45-65 years with Graves' hyperthyroidism.

As DNA, the CDR3 is TGCGCCAGCAGTGGTAACAGGGGTATCGGGAATGAGCAGTTCTTC. It is translated as CASSGNRGIGNEQFF. This chain connects TRBV10-1 to TRBJ2-1; 7 bases are a match to TRBD1. The CDR3 covers 15 residues. CDR1 is WNHNN, CDR2 SYGVQD, per germline (reference sequence). J was trimmed by 7 bases and V by 4 bases; bases with no gene match: 10.

J is TRBJ2-1 and V is TRBV9; 8 nucleotides agree with TRBD2. Trimming at V came to 0 bases and at J to 5 bases, leaving 4 bases not matched to a gene. The CDR3 spans 15 residues. Germline-derived CDR1 and CDR2 are SGDLS and YYNGEE. CDR3 in DNA: TGTGCCAGCAGCGTAGGTTTAGCGGGAAACAATGAGCAGTTCTTC. This encodes CASSVGLAGNNEQFF.

V and J are TRBV2 and TRBJ2-1, with D unresolved. V lost 5 bases and J 9 bases, leaving 17 bases between the germline ends. This CDR3 has 14 amino acids. Germline loops: CDR1 SNHLY, CDR2 FYNNEI. Here the CDR3 reads CASSPHSSSVEQFF. The CDR3 bases are TGTGCCAGCAGTCCACATTCGTCGTCAGTTGAGCAGTTCTTC.

In this sample, this clonotype turned up once. The chain links TRBV7-3 to TRBJ1-1; the D is unclear. V was clipped by 6 bases and J by 3 bases, with 20 bases between them. This CDR3 spans 16 amino acids. Per the germline V gene, CDR1 is SGHTA and CDR2 is FQGTGA. The CDR3 loop is CASSSSRFTTDTEAFF. The CDR3 DNA sequence: TGTGCCAGCAGTTCCTCTCGATTTACAACAGACACTGAAGCTTTCTTT.

This chain joins TRBV11-2 and TRBJ2-7; tentatively, D is TRBD2 (5 bases). This CDR3 has 16 residues. In germline, CDR1 is SGHAT, CDR2 FQNNGV. Trimming removed 5 bases from V and 2 bases from J, with 19 bases in between. The CDR3 bases are TGTGCCAGCAGCCCTATTAAGCGGACGGGAACCTACGAGCAGTACTTC. It yields the protein CASSPIKRTGTYEQYF. Complete variable domain (other parts from reference TRBV11-2 and TRBJ2-7): EAGVAQSPRYKIIEKRQSVAFWCNPISGHATLYWYQQILGQGPKLLIQFQNNGVVDDSQLPKDRFSAERLKGVDSTLKIQPAKLEDSAVYLCASSPIKRTGTYEQYFGPGTRLTVT.

This clonotype was observed many times. The chain has TRBV12-3 or TRBV12-4 and TRBJ1-1, with D possibly TRBD1 on 6 matching bases. V gave up 2 bases and J gave up 3 bases, with 13 bases separating them. CDR3 length: 15 residues. CDR3 sequence: CASSLPQGGDTEAFF. CDR3 in DNA: TGTGCCAGCAGTTTACCACAGGGAGGAGACACTGAAGCTTTCTTT.

V and J are TRBV7-9 and TRBJ2-7; D is possibly TRBD2 (6 bases). Deletions cut 1 base from V and 0 bases from J, with 13 bases between. The germline V gene encodes CDR1 SEHNR and CDR2 FQNEAQ (reference sequence). This CDR3 has 16 amino acids. DNA for the CDR3: TGTGCCAGCAGCTTAGTTGATGGGGGGAGCTCCTACGAGCAGTACTTC. Residues: CASSLVDGGSSYEQYF.

The table lists this clonotype with a few counts. The chain links TRBV7-8 to TRBJ1-1, with D maybe TRBD1 (5 bases). The CDR3 spans 14 residues. Deletions cut 7 bases from V and 6 bases from J, with 18 bases between. Germline lookup yields CDR1 SGHVS and CDR2 FQNEAQ. The CDR3: CASKADSAGAEAFF. CDR3 DNA sequence: TGTGCCAGCAAGGCAGACAGCGCGGGGGCTGAAGCTTTCTTT.

Regarding this clonotype: The junction differs from germline at one of its ends, possibly a read error. The CDR3 DNA is TGTGCTAGCAGCGCGACTAGCGGGAGGAGTCCCTACAATGAGCAGTTCTTC. This sequence encodes CASSATSGRSPYNEQFF. The J gene is TRBJ2-1, the V gene TRBV7-7, with 13 bases aligning to TRBD2. This CDR3 spans 17 amino acids. CDR1 SSHAT and CDR2 FNYEAQ come from the germline V gene (reference sequence).

The table lists this clonotype with a few counts. The genes are TRBV30 and TRBJ1-2; perhaps TRBD1 as D (6 bases). This CDR3 comprises 15 residues. Germline V gene data show CDR1 as GTSNPN and CDR2 as SVGIG (reference sequence). V was shortened by 0 bases and J by 2 bases, with 13 bases between the two germline ends. The CDR3 sequence: CAWSVYRASNYGYTF. The CDR3 bases are TGTGCCTGGAGTGTATACAGGGCTAGCAACTATGGCTACACCTTC.

This clonotype was recorded at least ten times. The rearrangement links TRBV18 to TRBJ1-1; D is undetermined. The CDR3 sequence is 13 residues long. CDR1 and CDR2 from the germline V gene are KGHSH and LQKENI. V gave up 1 base and J gave up 4 bases, with 7 bases separating them. This CDR3 is CASSPRYGTEAFF. CDR3 coding DNA: TGTGCCAGCTCACCACGGTATGGCACTGAAGCTTTCTTT. Looking up the rest from reference TRBV18 and TRBJ1-1 gives the full variable domain: NAGVMQNPRHLVRRRGQEARLRCSPMKGHSHVYWYRQLPEEGLKFMVYLQKENIIDESGMPKERFSAEFPKEGPSILRIQQVVRGDSAAYFCASSPRYGTEAFFGQGTRLTVV.

Ten or more counts support this clonotype. This sequence joins TRBV28 and TRBJ2-5; D unresolved. This CDR3 is built from 13 residues. Germline V CDR1 and CDR2: MDHEN, SYDVKM. Between the trimmed V and J ends, which lost 2 bases and 6 bases, there was a span of 10 bases. CDR3 in DNA: TGTGCCAGCAGTTTAGGGCAGGAAAAGACCCAGTACTTC. It codes for CASSLGQEKTQYF. Full variable domain (rest looked up from reference TRBV28 and TRBJ2-5): DVKVTQSSRYLVKRTGEKVFLECVQDMDHENMFWYRQDPGLGLRLIYFSYDVKMKEKGDIPEGYSVSREKKERFSLILESASTNQTSMYLCASSLGQEKTQYFGPGTRLLVL.

The chain carries TRBV11-3 and TRBJ1-1; D gene uncertain. Trimming took 5 bases from V and 4 from J, leaving 11 bases between them. CDR3 size: 13 residues. The germline gives CDR1 SGHNT, CDR2 YENEEA. CDR3 sequence reads: CASSQSARTEAFF. CDR3 sequence (DNA): TGTGCCAGCAGCCAATCCGCTCGCACTGAAGCTTTCTTT.

The chain has TRBV12-3 or TRBV12-4 and TRBJ2-3; TRBD1 agrees at 9 bases. V trimming: 2 bases; J trimming: 3 bases; junction bases outside the gene matches: 3. The CDR3 is made up of 15 amino acids. The DNA of the CDR3 is TGTGCCAGCAGTTTATGGGGACAGGGAACAGATACGCAGTATTTT. Protein: CASSLWGQGTDTQYF.

This clonotype occurred many times. The chain couples TRBV7-3 to TRBJ2-1; tentatively, D is TRBD2 (5 bases). The CDR3 covers 13 residues. Germline-derived CDR1 and CDR2 are SGHTA and FQGTGA. The germline V and J ends were trimmed by 8 bases and 3 bases, with 11 bases remaining between them. CDR3 sequence (DNA): TGTGCCAGCTCTCCTGGGAGCTACAATGAGCAGTTCTTC. Its protein product is CASSPGSYNEQFF.

This chain links TRBV2 with TRBJ1-3; the match to TRBD1 covers 9 bases. The germline V gene encodes CDR1 SNHLY and CDR2 FYNNEI. The CDR3 is made up of 17 amino acids. With V trimmed by 6 bases and J by 4 bases, 13 bases remained unmatched. The DNA for the CDR3 is TGTGCCAGCAGATACCCCATCACAGGGGGCGCGGGAAACACCATATATTTT. Translating gives CASRYPITGGAGNTIYF.

The chain couples TRBV30 to TRBJ1-5; D possibly corresponds to TRBD1 (5 bases). The germline gives CDR1 GTSNPN, CDR2 SVGIG (reference sequence). The CDR3 has 16 residues. Trimming cost V 0 bases and J 2 bases, with 14 bases left between them. The CDR3 loop is CAWSVPRGAGNQPQHF. Here the CDR3 DNA reads TGTGCCTGGAGTGTACCCCGGGGCGCGGGCAATCAGCCCCAGCATTTT.

The V and J genes are TRBV12-5 and TRBJ2-7, with D unclear. Trimming shortened V by 7 bases and J by 3 bases, and 7 bases separated the two germline ends. The CDR3 extends over 11 amino acids. Germline V CDR1 and CDR2: LGHNT, FRNRAP. The CDR3 reads CASARNYEQYF. CDR3 DNA sequence: TGTGCTAGTGCTCGGAACTACGAGCAGTACTTC. Drawing the rest from reference TRBV12-5 and TRBJ2-7, the complete variable domain is DARVTQTPRHKVTEMGQEVTMRCQPILGHNTVFWYRQTMMQGLELLAYFRNRAPLDDSGMPKDRFSAEMPDATLATLKIQPSEPRDSAVYFCASARNYEQYFGPGTRLTVT.

In its sample, this clonotype was seen many times. The rearrangement joins TRBV11-2 to TRBJ2-5; no firm D call. Germline V lookup: CDR1 SGHAT, CDR2 FQNNGV. Between the trimmed V and J ends, which lost 2 bases and 0 bases, there was a span of 4 bases. The CDR3 loop spans 13 amino acids. The CDR3 loop reads CASSLSYQETQYF. The CDR3 DNA follows: TGTGCCAGCAGCTTATCGTACCAAGAGACCCAGTACTTC.

This clonotype was observed many times. The genes are TRBV20-1 and TRBJ2-1; D unclear. The CDR3 spans 15 residues. V lost 7 bases to trimming and J lost 5 bases, with 21 bases between them. Per germline, CDR1 DFQATT and CDR2 SNEGSKA (reference sequence). The DNA of the CDR3 is TGCAGTGGGACGCCCCTAGAGAAAAATGACAATGAGCAGTTCTTC. This codes for CSGTPLEKNDNEQFF.

The J gene is TRBJ1-3, the V gene TRBV5-6; maybe TRBD1 (5 bases). Germline CDR1 SGHDT, CDR2 YYEEEE. The CDR3 contains 16 residues. Trimming took off 4 bases at V and 0 bases at J, with 14 bases between the two ends. The CDR3, as DNA: TGTGCCAGCAGCAAGGGGTGGGGTAACTCTGGAAACACCATATATTTT. Amino acid sequence: CASSKGWGNSGNTIYF.

This clonotype was detected only a few times. The chain employs TRBV15 and TRBJ1-6, with a possible D match to TRBD1 (5 bases). CDR1 and CDR2 from the germline V gene are LNHNV and YYDKDF (reference sequence). CDR3 size: 14 residues. V was trimmed by 2 bases and J by 7 bases, leaving 9 bases between them. The CDR3 DNA reads as TGTGCCACCAGCAGACAGGGCGGGAATTCACCCCTCCACTTT. Protein: CATSRQGGNSPLHF.

The sample holds many counts of this clonotype. The chain joins TRBV27 to TRBJ2-7, with D uncertain. This CDR3 has 11 residues. V shed 5 bases and J shed 9 bases, with 11 bases lying between them. Germline loops: CDR1 MNHEY, CDR2 SMNVEV (reference sequence). The CDR3 nucleotides are TGTGCCAGCAGTCCCGGACGTGGGCAGTACTTC. Residues: CASSPGRGQYF.

A word on this clonotype: A clone one base away is much larger, so this may be a read error. The CDR3 coding sequence is TGTGCCGGCAGTCCGACGTGGGACATTCAGTACTTC. This codes for CAGSPTWDIQYF. The rearrangement links TRBV11-2 to TRBJ2-4; D gene uncertain. The germline V gene encodes CDR1 SGHAT and CDR2 FQNNGV. The CDR3 loop spans 12 amino acids.

Worth noting for this clonotype: Since a much larger clone is just one base distant, this may be a read error. The chain has TRBV19 and TRBJ2-2; 8 bases align to TRBD1. In germline, CDR1 is LNHDA, CDR2 SQIVND (reference sequence). The CDR3 is 16 amino acids. CDR3 nucleotide sequence: TGTGCCAGTAGTACCCCGCAGGGGGCGTACACCGGGGAGCCGTTTTTT. Its translation is CASSTPQGAYTGEPFF. The full variable domain, in which reference TRBV19 and TRBJ2-2 provide the parts outside the CDR3, is DGGITQSPKYLFRKEGQNVTLSCEQNLNHDAMYWYRQDPGQGLRLIYYSQIVNDFQKGDIAEGYSVSREKKESFPLTVTSAQKNPTAFYLCASSTPQGAYTGEPFFGEGSRLTVL.

This clonotype was found many times. This chain uses TRBV6-1 with TRBJ1-5; no clear D. The V end was cut by 11 bases, the J end by 0 bases, with 8 bases between. The CDR3 consists of 12 residues. Looked up from germline, CDR1 is MNHNS and CDR2 is SASEGT. The DNA for the CDR3 is TGTGCCGCTCAAAGTAGCAATCAGCCCCAGCATTTT. Protein product: CAAQSSNQPQHF.